This T cell receptor (beta chain) is drawn from a study of neurological immune-mediated disorders. Whole-study findings and limits: For the multiple sclerosis repertoire cluster, no association with any clinical or MRI feature was found. The level of TCR clonal expansion was highest in patients with HTLV-1-associated myelopathy and lowest in multiple sclerosis, where it fell below the level seen in healthy controls. Grouping of repertoires by phylogeny put those of 18 of 34 multiple sclerosis patients into a single related-CDR3 cluster, a possible signature.

A word on this clonotype: The target antigen is unknown.

The cDNA was generated by 5'RACE with 10-nucleotide random UMIs. In TCRdb, the 5' RACE reads were re-called with MiXCR into one record per CDR3 protein. The sample consists of 55,000 to 60,000 distinct CDR3 sequences, under 4.5% of them appearing once. This CDR3 is 15 amino acids long. The sequenced material came from PBMCs. This clonotype was obtained from a woman aged 25 to 39 with multiple sclerosis. The chain joins TRBV21-1 to TRBJ2-1; no DNA check was done on the table's D call, TRBD2. TRBV21-1 is flagged as a pseudogene. CDR3 protein: CASSKTTRPYNEQFF. CDR3 bases: TGTGCCAGCAGCAAAACTACGCGGCCGTACAATGAGCAGTTCTTC.